This T cell receptor (beta chain) was recorded in a study of T-cell reconstitution after alpha-beta-depleted transplantation in children (dated by TCRdb to the mid-2010s). About the study as a whole: The study quantitatively tracked T-cell immune reconstitution after TCRalphabeta/CD19-depleted allogeneic hematopoietic cell transplantation in children using TCR repertoire profiling. Paper-wide results and their limitations: Over subsequent months, a decline in hyperexpanded clone frequencies was noted, and after one year, T-cell counts and TCRbeta diversity were mostly ascribed to newly produced T cells. About two months after transplant, the apparently early recovery of alphabetaT-cell counts reportedly depended on just several hundred clones that had expanded rapidly and came from non-depleted graft cells. The high TCRbeta diversity at day 60 in some patients was ascribed to recipient T cells and intrathymic progenitors that had survived conditioning.

This clonotype was seen ten or more times. The antigen this receptor binds is unknown. Nothing much larger sits one base from this clone, and base qualities are not available. Receptor libraries were prepared by PCR. This sample was sequenced with an Illumina HiSeq 2500. Molecular barcoding was employed in the preparation of TCR libraries, with unique molecular identifiers being used to normalize TCRbeta repertoire quantification. Using fastp trimming at Q25 and MiXCR clonotype assembly, TCRdb reanalyzed the public sequencing data and kept in-frame beta chains. Each record represents a unique CDR3 protein, reported with the most common genes and DNA among its rows. The sample table shows about a million distinct CDR3 sequences, and about 29% are seen once. The ten largest clones add up to around 30% of the sample. Spanning cysteine to phenylalanine, the CDR3 consists of 13 amino acids. The CDR3 DNA has 39 bases and is translated from base 1. Here V drops 8 bases and J drops 2 bases, and the junction holds 4 bases not matched to any gene. The germline V gene sets CDR1 to SNHLY and CDR2 to FYNNEI.

What this sample's treatment or condition label stands for: allogeneic hematopoietic cell transplantation with graft depleted of TCRalphabeta T cells and CD19 B cells. Transplant recipients were children who received TCRalphabeta/CD19-depleted allogeneic hematopoietic cell grafts. Sequencing was performed on PBMCs, mostly from graft donor cells, taken 360 days after TCRalphabeta/CD19-depleted stem cell transplant. The chain employs TRBV2 and TRBJ2-7; TRBD1 fits 9 bases in the junction. This receptor was obtained from a boy in the first two years of life who had a stem cell transplant for SCID, so the T cells may come from the graft donor. The CDR3 reads as follows: CASGTGWAYEQYF. DNA sequence: TGTGCCAGCGGGACAGGGTGGGCCTACGAGCAGTACTTC.